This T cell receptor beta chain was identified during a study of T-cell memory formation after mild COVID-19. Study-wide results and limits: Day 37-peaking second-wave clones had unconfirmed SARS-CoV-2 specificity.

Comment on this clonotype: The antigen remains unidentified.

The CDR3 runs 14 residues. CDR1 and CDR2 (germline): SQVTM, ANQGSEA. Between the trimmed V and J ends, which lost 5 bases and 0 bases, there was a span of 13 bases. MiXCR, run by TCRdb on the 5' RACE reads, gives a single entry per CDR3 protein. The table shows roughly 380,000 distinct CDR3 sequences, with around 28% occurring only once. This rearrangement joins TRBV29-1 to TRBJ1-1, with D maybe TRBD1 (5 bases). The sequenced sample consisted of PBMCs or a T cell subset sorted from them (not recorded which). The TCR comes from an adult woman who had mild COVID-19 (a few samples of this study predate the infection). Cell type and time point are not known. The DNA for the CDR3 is TGCAGCGTTTCGCCGGGGGTAATGAACACTGAAGCTTTCTTT. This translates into CSVSPGVMNTEAFF.